This entry describes one TCR beta chain. Each CDR3 protein is one row after TCRdb ran MiXCR on the 5' RACE reads. The sample includes about 350,000 distinct CDR3 sequences, roughly an eighth of them seen just once. The data originate from a study of T-cell memory formation after mild COVID-19. The overall study: Among the donors, TCR clusters were largely specific to each donor.

The CDR3 extends over 16 amino acids. Germline loops: CDR1 SGHRS, CDR2 YFSETQ. The V gene lost 2 bases and the J gene lost 6 bases, with 19 bases spanning the gap. Sequenced: PBMCs or a T cell subset sorted from them (not recorded which). The receptor comes from a man between 18 and 35 years old who had mild COVID-19 (a few samples of this study predate the infection). Cell type and time point are not known. The chain links TRBV5-1 to TRBJ2-3, with D possibly being TRBD2 (7 bases). The CDR3, as DNA: TGCGCCAGCAGCTTACCGGGGGGCGTACCATCCGATACGCAGTATTTT. It is translated as CASSLPGGVPSDTQYF. Full variable domain (rest looked up from reference TRBV5-1 and TRBJ2-3): KAGVTQTPRYLIKTRGQQVTLSCSPISGHRSVSWYQQTPGQGLQFLFEYFSETQRNKGNFPGRFSGRQFSNSRSEMNVSTLELGDSALYLCASSLPGGVPSDTQYFGPGTRLTVL.